The source of this TCR beta chain is a study of T cells in women clearing cervical HPV infection. The repertoire was sequenced with immunoSEQ multiplex PCR; TCRdb's copy has only in-frame clones and lacks some. This sample's table has 30,000 to 45,000 clones. Comment on this clone: Read data end 3 residues before the CDR3 end; the end is taken from the germline J gene.

The CDR3 runs 13 residues. Germline V gene data show CDR1 as LNHDA and CDR2 as SQIVND (reference sequence). This chain uses TRBV19 with TRBJ2-3; D perhaps matches TRBD2 (6 bases). This receptor was identified in a woman aged 18 to 75 with a cervical HPV16 infection that either progressed to CIN3+ or cleared (not recorded which). The sample consisted of blood buffy coat. The CDR3: CASSMGGLQPQYF. The covered CDR3 bases are TGTGCCAGTAGTATGGGGGGACTTCAGCCG.